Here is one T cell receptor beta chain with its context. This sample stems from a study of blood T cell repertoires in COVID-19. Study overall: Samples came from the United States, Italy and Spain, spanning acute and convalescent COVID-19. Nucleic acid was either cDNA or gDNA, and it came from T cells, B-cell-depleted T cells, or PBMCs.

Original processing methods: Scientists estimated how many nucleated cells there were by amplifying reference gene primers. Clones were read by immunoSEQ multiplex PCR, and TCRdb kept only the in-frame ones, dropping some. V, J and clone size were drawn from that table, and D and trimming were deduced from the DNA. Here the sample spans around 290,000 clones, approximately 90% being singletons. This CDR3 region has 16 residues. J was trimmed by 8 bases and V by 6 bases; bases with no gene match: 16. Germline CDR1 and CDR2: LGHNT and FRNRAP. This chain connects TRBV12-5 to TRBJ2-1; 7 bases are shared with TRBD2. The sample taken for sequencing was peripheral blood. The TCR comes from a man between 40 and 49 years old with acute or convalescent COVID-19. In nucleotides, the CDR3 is TGTGCTAGTGGGGGGACTCGCGGGGGTCTTCGCCATGAGCAGTTCTTC. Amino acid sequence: CASGGTRGGLRHEQFF.